A selection of T cell receptor beta chains follows, all from one sample in a study of shared clonotypes between healthy human individuals. Repertoires were generated with immunoSEQ multiplex PCR, while TCRdb's copy carries only in-frame clones and drops some. Of some 2.1 million clones detected, about 94% appear once; the ten largest clones hold less than 2%. Source material: naive CD8+ T cells from PBMCs. Receptors were obtained from a young man in good health. Some clones in this sample may be carry-over from other donors' samples. Both conserved end residues are part of each CDR3. Each record gives: V gene, clone size, D gene, J gene, CDR3 protein, CDR3 DNA. D genes are given only for firm matches. Some rows have no size entry. The others give once, few or many, or a class for an expanded clone.

>TRBV9|NA|TRBD2|TRBJ2-2
CASSPHPTSGRDTGELFF
TGTGCCAGCAGCCCTCACCCGACTAGCGGGAGAGACACCGGGGAGCTGTTTTTT
>TRBV13|NA|NA|TRBJ2-7
CASSPSRPTGGTVEQYF
TGTGCCAGCAGCCCCTCTCGTCCGACTGGAGGGACCGTCGAGCAGTACTTC
>TRBV6-1|once|NA|TRBJ2-7
CASSEAMGYEQYF
TGTGCCAGCAGTGAAGCTATGGGCTACGAGCAGTACTTC
>TRBV30|NA|TRBD1|TRBJ2-7
CAWSVGTGFSGEQYF
TGTGCCTGGAGTGTAGGGACAGGGTTCTCCGGGGAGCAGTACTTC
>TRBV7-2|NA|NA|TRBJ2-6
CASRSTGSSHSGANVLTF
TGTGCCAGCAGATCAACAGGGTCTTCTCACTCTGGGGCCAACGTCCTGACTTTC
>TRBV25-1|NA|NA|TRBJ1-1
CASSVGYTEAFF
TGTGCCAGCAGTGTAGGGTACACTGAAGCTTTCTTT
>TRBV25-1|NA|TRBD1|TRBJ2-2
CASSEGQGRGGELFF
TGTGCCAGCAGTGAGGGACAGGGTAGAGGCGGGGAGCTGTTTTTT
>TRBV28|NA|NA|TRBJ1-5
CASRVRNQPQHF
TGTGCCAGCAGGGTACGCAATCAGCCCCAGCATTTT
>TRBV7-9|NA|NA|TRBJ1-1
CASSFGQGMNTEAFF
TGTGCCAGCAGCTTCGGGCAGGGGATGAACACTGAAGCTTTCTTT
>TRBV28|once|TRBD2|TRBJ2-3
CASSFLASGSRPSTDTQYF
TGTGCCAGCAGTTTTCTCGCTAGCGGGTCCCGACCGAGCACAGATACGCAGTATTTT
>TRBV6-6|NA|NA|TRBJ2-1
CASSTGNEQFF
TGTGCCAGCAGTACTGGCAATGAGCAGTTCTTC
>TRBV11-2|NA|NA|TRBJ2-5
CASSFPVPRGETQYF
TGTGCCAGCAGCTTCCCGGTCCCGCGGGGAGAGACCCAGTACTTC
>TRBV27|NA|NA|TRBJ2-1
CASSSAGVSSYNEQFF
TGTGCCAGCAGTTCCGCCGGGGTCAGCTCCTACAATGAGCAGTTCTTC
>TRBV9|NA|NA|TRBJ1-2
CASSGFQGVGYGYTF
TGTGCCAGCAGCGGTTTCCAGGGAGTCGGGTATGGCTACACCTTC
>TRBV27|NA|TRBD1|TRBJ2-7
CASSHTGEGYEQYF
TGTGCCAGCAGTCATACAGGGGAAGGATACGAGCAGTACTTC
>TRBV5-6|NA|NA|TRBJ2-5
CASSLPPRPGRETQYF
TGTGCCAGCAGCTTACCACCTCGGCCGGGAAGGGAGACCCAGTACTTC
>TRBV4-2|once|NA|TRBJ1-1
CASRVVSRGNTEAFF
TGTGCCAGCAGGGTCGTTTCTCGGGGGAACACTGAAGCTTTCTTT
>TRBV10-1|NA|NA|TRBJ2-1
CASSAYGDSYNEQFF
TGCGCCAGCAGTGCTTACGGAGATTCCTACAATGAGCAGTTCTTC
>TRBV4-1|NA|NA|TRBJ2-5
CASSQYRGIQETQYF
TGCGCCAGCAGCCAATATCGGGGGATCCAAGAGACCCAGTACTTC
>TRBV5-6|NA|TRBD1|TRBJ2-7
CASSRGTGNEQYF
TGTGCCAGCAGCCGAGGGACAGGGAACGAGCAGTACTTC
>TRBV28|NA|NA|TRBJ1-1
CASSLGGARTEAFF
TGTGCCAGCAGTTTAGGGGGGGCGAGGACTGAAGCTTTCTTT
>TRBV13|NA|TRBD1|TRBJ2-7
CASSTRQGAGAYEQYF
TGTGCCAGCAGCACCCGACAGGGGGCTGGGGCATACGAGCAGTACTTC
>TRBV4-3|NA|TRBD1|TRBJ1-4
CASSPDRVYEKLFF
TGCGCCAGCAGCCCCGACAGGGTTTATGAAAAACTGTTTTTT
>TRBV11-2|NA|TRBD1|TRBJ2-7
CASSLHRGTSYEQYF
TGTGCCAGCAGCTTACACAGGGGGACCTCCTACGAGCAGTACTTC
>TRBV7-9|NA|TRBD2|TRBJ2-7
CASSHKPGLAGGQDF
TGTGCCAGCAGCCATAAACCGGGACTAGCGGGAGGTCAGGACTTC
>TRBV4-3|NA|TRBD1|TRBJ2-1
CASSQGTGQGSYNEQFF
TGCGCCAGCAGCCAGGGTACGGGACAGGGGTCCTACAATGAGCAGTTCTTC
>TRBV9|NA|TRBD1|TRBJ1-2
CASSSRSGGIYGYTF
TGTGCCAGCAGCAGCCGGTCAGGGGGCATCTATGGCTACACCTTC
>TRBV27|NA|NA|TRBJ2-2
CASRSRGGELFF
TGTGCCAGCAGATCGCGCGGCGGGGAGCTGTTTTTT
>TRBV4-1|NA|NA|TRBJ2-1
CASSQLLGSSYNEQFF
TGCGCCAGCAGCCAATTACTAGGGAGCTCCTACAATGAGCAGTTCTTC
>TRBV28|NA|NA|TRBJ2-7
CAIRGWGAHEQYF
TGTGCCATCCGGGGATGGGGGGCCCACGAGCAGTACTTC
>TRBV27|NA|TRBD2|TRBJ2-1
CASSSLRLAGYNEQFF
TGTGCCAGCAGTTCCTTGCGACTAGCGGGCTACAATGAGCAGTTCTTC
>TRBV27|NA|TRBD2|TRBJ2-1
CASSGLAGGPYNEQFF
TGTGCCAGCAGCGGACTAGCGGGAGGGCCCTACAATGAGCAGTTCTTC
>TRBV19|once|NA|TRBJ2-2
CASVSGRDTGELFF
TGTGCCAGTGTCTCCGGACGGGACACCGGGGAGCTGTTTTTT
>TRBV15|once|TRBD2|TRBJ2-7
CATSRVREGPYEQYF
TGTGCCACCAGCAGAGTACGGGAGGGGCCCTACGAGCAGTACTTC
>TRBV7-8|NA|NA|TRBJ2-7
CASSLALASEQYF
TGTGCCAGCAGCTTAGCTCTAGCCTCAGAGCAGTACTTC
>TRBV7-8|NA|TRBD2|TRBJ2-7
CASSLYRTSGEEQYF
TGTGCCAGCAGCTTATACCGGACTAGCGGGGAGGAGCAGTACTTC
>TRBV5-1|NA|NA|TRBJ2-7
CASSLGSAVPYEQYF
TGCGCCAGCAGCCTGGGGTCGGCCGTCCCCTACGAGCAGTACTTC
>TRBV27|NA|NA|TRBJ2-2
CASTTFPNTGELFF
TGTGCCAGCACCACATTTCCGAACACCGGGGAGCTGTTTTTT
>TRBV11-2|NA|NA|TRBJ1-5
CASSPGTAYSNQPQHF
TGTGCCAGCAGCCCCGGGACGGCTTATAGCAATCAGCCCCAGCATTTT
>TRBV6-1|NA|NA|TRBJ1-5
CASGNQPQHF
TGTGCCAGCGGCAATCAGCCCCAGCATTTT
>TRBV7-3|NA|TRBD2|TRBJ2-1
CASSSKTSANEQFF
TGTGCCAGCAGCTCAAAGACTAGCGCCAATGAGCAGTTCTTC
>TRBV19|NA|NA|TRBJ2-3
CASSIRSTLTDTQYF
TGTGCCAGTAGTATTAGGAGTACCCTCACAGATACGCAGTATTTT
>TRBV28|NA|TRBD1|TRBJ2-7
CASSPGGSYEQYF
TGTGCCAGCAGTCCAGGGGGTAGCTACGAGCAGTACTTC
>TRBV21-1|NA|NA|TRBJ2-7
CASSPGAGAEEQYF
TGTGCCAGCAGCCCTGGGGCGGGAGCGGAAGAGCAGTACTTC
>TRBV7-8|NA|TRBD2|TRBJ2-7
CASSPIRTSGQEQYF
TGTGCCAGCAGTCCTATAAGGACTAGCGGACAGGAGCAGTACTTC
>TRBV19|NA|NA|TRBJ2-7
CASSIFWGTYEQYF
TGTGCCAGTAGTATATTTTGGGGGACCTACGAGCAGTACTTC
>TRBV19|NA|NA|TRBJ1-5
CASSNRGVNQPQHF
TGTGCCAGTAGTAATAGGGGCGTAAATCAGCCCCAGCATTTT
>TRBV9|once|TRBD2|TRBJ2-1
CASGAGGRGNEQFF
TGTGCCAGCGGCGCGGGAGGGCGAGGGAATGAGCAGTTCTTC
>TRBV25-1|NA|NA|TRBJ1-1
CASSEWGERNTEAFF
TGTGCCAGCAGTGAATGGGGCGAAAGGAACACTGAAGCTTTCTTT
>TRBV5-6|NA|NA|TRBJ1-1
CASSPSVGEAFF
TGTGCCAGCAGCCCTTCTGTGGGGGAAGCTTTCTTT
>TRBV13|NA|NA|TRBJ1-1
CASSGVERYMNTEAFF
TGTGCCAGCAGCGGGGTCGAGAGGTACATGAACACTGAAGCTTTCTTT
>TRBV6-5|NA|NA|TRBJ1-5
CASSYTGGRAQHF
TGTGCCAGCAGTTACACGGGGGGGAGGGCCCAGCATTTT
>TRBV6-6|NA|NA|TRBJ1-2
CASSYSRAGPADGYTF
TGTGCCAGCAGTTACTCGAGGGCTGGGCCGGCTGATGGCTACACCTTC
>TRBV4-3|NA|NA|TRBJ1-2
CASSQNHGNGYTF
TGCGCCAGCAGCCAGAACCATGGGAATGGCTACACCTTC
>TRBV7-9|NA|NA|TRBJ2-2
CASSLDREHTGELFF
TGTGCCAGCAGCTTAGACCGGGAGCACACCGGGGAGCTGTTTTTT
>TRBV9|NA|NA|TRBJ2-2
CASRTGSGNTGELFF
TGTGCCAGCAGAACAGGGAGTGGAAACACCGGGGAGCTGTTTTTT
>TRBV28|NA|NA|TRBJ2-7
CASGGSYEQYF
TGTGCCAGCGGCGGAAGCTACGAGCAGTACTTC
>TRBV28|NA|TRBD2|TRBJ2-7
CASSRVAGGSYEQYF
TGTGCCAGCTCGCGAGTAGCGGGAGGCTCCTACGAGCAGTACTTC
>TRBV2|once|TRBD1|TRBJ2-5
CASSPDRVFEETQYF
TGTGCCAGCAGTCCGGACAGGGTATTTGAGGAGACCCAGTACTTC